The 9 T cell receptor beta chains reported below all come from one sample, sequenced in a study of graft-versus-host responses after intestinal transplantation. Using immunoSEQ multiplex PCR, the repertoire was profiled, and TCRdb retains in-frame clones only, with some absent. This table holds 25,000 to 30,000 clones, about 80% found once. Antigens for these TCRs are unknown. This material consisted of unstimulated CD4+ T cells sorted from spleen or lymph node cells, taken before intestinal transplant. Source of these receptors: a human donor who received an intestinal transplant.

The CDR3 loop reads CASSSQDYNASPLHF. The CDR3 DNA follows: TGCGCCAGCAGCTCACAAGATTATAATGCTTCACCCCTCCACTTT. The rearrangement joins TRBV5-1 to TRBJ1-6; D is unresolved. The germline V and J ends were trimmed by 3 bases and 9 bases, with 16 bases remaining between them. The V gene's germline CDR1 is SGHRS and CDR2 YFSETQ. The CDR3 has 15 amino acids. Based on the CDR3 plus reference TRBV5-1 and TRBJ1-6, the full variable domain is KAGVTQTPRYLIKTRGQQVTLSCSPISGHRSVSWYQQTPGQGLQFLFEYFSETQRNKGNFPGRFSGRQFSNSRSEMNVSTLELGDSALYLCASSSQDYNASPLHFGNGTRLTVT.

The table lists this clone with a few counts. The sample has other DNA sequences that encode this CDR3 too. The chain carries TRBV28 and TRBJ1-5; perhaps TRBD1 as D (5 bases). The V end was cut by 5 bases, the J end by 0 bases, with 11 bases between. Germline values: CDR1 MDHEN, CDR2 SYDVKM. This CDR3 has 15 amino acids. Here the CDR3 DNA reads TGTGCCAGCAGTCCGGGAGGGGATAGCAATCAGCCCCAGCATTTT. This gives the protein CASSPGGDSNQPQHF.

The chain employs TRBV2 and TRBJ2-7; 13 bases align to TRBD2. Germline CDR1 is SNHLY and CDR2 is FYNNEI. There are 16 residues in the CDR3. The V gene end was trimmed by 6 bases and the J gene end by 0 bases; junction bases not matched to a gene: 5. CDR3 residues: CASSRLAGGSSYEQYF. CDR3 coding DNA: TGTGCCAGCAGCAGACTAGCGGGAGGTAGCTCCTACGAGCAGTACTTC.

This rearrangement joins TRBV19 to TRBJ2-6; a weak D match, TRBD1 (5 bases). This CDR3 spans 15 amino acids. With 6 bases removed from V and 3 bases from J, the gap between germline ends came to 12 bases. CDR1 is LNHDA and CDR2 is SQIVND in the germline V gene (reference sequence). CDR3 DNA sequence: TGTGCCAGTAGCCACACAGGTTTTGGGGCCAACGTCCTGACTTTC. It codes for CASSHTGFGANVLTF.

The V call is TRBV5-1, the J call TRBJ2-5; 16 bases are a match to TRBD2. After removal of 3 bases from V and 5 bases from J, the junction contained 7 bases not matched to a gene. CDR1 is SGHRS, CDR2 YFSETQ, per germline. The CDR3 length is 17 residues. The CDR3 is CASSSGLAGGPWETQYF. CDR3 nucleotide sequence: TGCGCCAGCAGCTCGGGACTAGCGGGAGGGCCGTGGGAGACCCAGTACTTC. The variable domain in full, with the rest retrieved from reference TRBV5-1 and TRBJ2-5, is KAGVTQTPRYLIKTRGQQVTLSCSPISGHRSVSWYQQTPGQGLQFLFEYFSETQRNKGNFPGRFSGRQFSNSRSEMNVSTLELGDSALYLCASSSGLAGGPWETQYFGPGTRLLVL.

The genes are TRBV28 and TRBJ2-5, with D possibly being TRBD2 (6 bases). Germline V gives CDR1 MDHEN, CDR2 SYDVKM. Trimming removed 4 bases from V and 6 bases from J, with 18 bases in between. The CDR3 loop spans 15 amino acids. CDR3 residues: CASSSGYGGRKTQYF. CDR3 in DNA: TGTGCCAGCAGTTCTGGGTATGGGGGGAGGAAGACCCAGTACTTC.

This clone occurred a few times. Other DNA sequences within the sample encode an identical CDR3. The chain joins TRBV5-1 to TRBJ2-2; 10 bases are a match to TRBD1. The trim removed 0 bases at V and 5 bases at J, leaving 4 bases unmatched. CDR3 length: 16 residues. Germline CDR1 is SGHRS and CDR2 is YFSETQ. This CDR3 is CASSLGQGAWTGELFF. The CDR3 DNA follows: TGCGCCAGCAGCTTGGGACAGGGGGCTTGGACCGGGGAGCTGTTTTTT.

The CDR3 reads CASSVRTPNYGYTF. The CDR3 DNA reads as TGTGCCAGCAGTGTGAGGACACCTAACTATGGCTACACCTTC. V usage is TRBV6-5 and J usage is TRBJ1-2, with D perhaps matching TRBD1 (5 bases). Between the trimmed V and J ends, which lost 5 bases and 0 bases, there was a span of 10 bases. CDR1 is MNHEY, CDR2 SVGAGI, per germline. The CDR3 spans 14 residues.

The genes are TRBV10-3 and TRBJ1-5; D is perhaps TRBD1 (6 bases). The CDR3 has 14 residues. The V and J ends lost 3 bases and 9 bases respectively, with 15 bases between them. Per the germline V gene, CDR1 is ENHRY and CDR2 is SYGVKD. The CDR3 bases are TGTGCCATCAGTGAAGGCAGGGGAGTAGGGCCCCAGCATTTT. It yields the protein CAISEGRGVGPQHF.